This T cell receptor beta chain was captured in a study of memory B cells and T cells in multiple sclerosis. Study-wide points: Clone-set sizes differed between compartments, so shared clonotype counts needed normalization.

Separate sequencing covered autoproliferating (CFSE-dim) and non-proliferating (CFSE-high) T cells from stimulus-free culture. Cultures began with roughly 5x10^7 CFSE-labeled PBMCs, unstimulated for 6 to 8 days, with replicate wells pooled. The repertoire was sequenced with immunoSEQ multiplex PCR; TCRdb's copy has only in-frame clones and lacks some. The data contain about 46,000 clones, around 79% of them singletons. This clone appeared once. The antigen is not known. The CDR3 is 12 amino acids. V lost 0 bases to trimming and J lost 8 bases, with 7 bases between them. Per the germline V gene, CDR1 is GTSNPN and CDR2 is SVGIG (reference sequence).

The clonotype comes from a human donor with multiple sclerosis. The specimen sequenced was PBMCs from blood kept in culture. The rearrangement links TRBV30 to TRBJ1-4; D not resolved. DNA of the CDR3: TGTGCCTGGAGTGTGTTTCGAGAAAAACTGTTTTTT. Protein product: CAWSVFREKLFF. The full variable domain, completed using reference TRBV30 and TRBJ1-4, is SQTIHQWPATLVQPVGSPLSLECTVEGTSNPNLYWYRQAAGRGLQLLFYSVGIGQISSEVPQNLSASRPQDRQFILSSKKLLLSDSGFYLCAWSVFREKLFFGSGTQLSVL.